The 22 T cell receptor beta chains in this list originate from one sample, sequenced in a study of shared clonotypes between healthy human individuals. Sequencing was performed with immunoSEQ multiplex PCR; in TCRdb, only in-frame clones are kept and a portion is missing. The sample consists of hundreds of thousands of clones, roughly 83% of them appearing once. The sequenced material came from PBMCs. These TCRs come from a middle-aged woman in good health. Some clones in this sample may be carry-over from other donors' samples.

The CDR3 nucleotides read TGTGCCAGCAGCTTAGCCCACGGAGGGCCAGAAAGGCCCGGGGAGCTGTTTTTT. Translating gives CASSLAHGGPERPGELFF. The chain recombines TRBV7-6 with TRBJ2-2; tentatively, D is TRBD2 (6 bases). The V gene's germline CDR1 is SGHVS and CDR2 FNYEAQ. The ends were cut back, 0 bases at V and 6 bases at J, with 20 bases in the middle. The CDR3 sequence is 18 residues long.

As for this clone: Other nucleotide sequences from this sample produce the same CDR3. The gene calls are TRBV6-1 and TRBJ2-3; D not certain. The CDR3 contains 13 residues. Deletions cut 4 bases from V and 5 bases from J, with 10 bases between. In germline, CDR1 is MNHNS, CDR2 SASEGT. The CDR3 bases are TGTGCCAGCAGTGTGGGTCGTGGAGATACGCAGTATTTT. Amino acids: CASSVGRGDTQYF.

The CDR3 DNA sequence: TGTGCCAGCAGTCGCTCCGGGACAGCTTACAATGAGCAGTTCTTC. Its translation: CASSRSGTAYNEQFF. V usage is TRBV5-4 and J usage is TRBJ2-1; 7 bases are shared with TRBD1. V shed 5 bases, J shed 4 bases, and the junction held 9 bases outside the gene matches. Germline CDR1 is SGHNT and CDR2 is YYREEE (reference sequence). The CDR3 totals 15 residues.

The chain uses TRBV2 and TRBJ1-5, with D uncertain. Between the trimmed V and J ends, which lost 7 bases and 2 bases, there was a span of 12 bases. The CDR3 covers 14 residues. Germline V gene sequence: CDR1 SNHLY, CDR2 FYNNEI. Here the CDR3 reads CASIAGRGNQPQHF. The CDR3 DNA sequence: TGTGCCAGCATTGCGGGCCGGGGCAATCAGCCCCAGCATTTT.

This clone has a handful of counts. This chain uses TRBV2 with TRBJ2-1, with D possibly matching TRBD2 (7 bases). Germline V CDR1 and CDR2: SNHLY, FYNNEI. V lost 7 bases, J lost 0 bases, and 13 bases lay in between. The CDR3 consists of 15 residues. This CDR3 reads CASKGEGGSYNEQFF. The DNA for the CDR3 is TGTGCCAGCAAGGGGGAGGGTGGCTCCTACAATGAGCAGTTCTTC.

DNA for the CDR3: TGTGCCTGGAGTGCCCCGTTTTTGGGTTCCGATACGCAGTATTTT. This encodes CAWSAPFLGSDTQYF. The chain combines TRBV30 with TRBJ2-3; no firm D call. The germline V and J ends were trimmed by 1 base and 6 bases, with 17 bases remaining between them. CDR1 and CDR2 from the germline V gene are GTSNPN and SVGIG (reference sequence). The CDR3 is made up of 15 amino acids. The variable domain in full, completed from reference TRBV30 and TRBJ2-3, reads SQTIHQWPATLVQPVGSPLSLECTVEGTSNPNLYWYRQAAGRGLQLLFYSVGIGQISSEVPQNLSASRPQDRQFILSSKKLLLSDSGFYLCAWSAPFLGSDTQYFGPGTRLTVL.

The chain links TRBV27 to TRBJ1-5; TRBD1 aligns across 7 bases. After removal of 6 bases from V and 6 bases from J, the junction contained 8 bases not matched to a gene. The germline V gene has CDR1 MNHEY and CDR2 SMNVEV (reference sequence). CDR3 length equals 14 residues. DNA of the CDR3: TGTGCCAGCAGCTCCGACAGGGCCACTCAGCCCCAGCATTTT. This sequence encodes CASSSDRATQPQHF.

The chain recombines TRBV28 with TRBJ1-4, with D possibly matching TRBD1 (6 bases). CDR3 size: 12 residues. Per germline, CDR1 MDHEN and CDR2 SYDVKM. The CDR3 is CGTGNPDEKLFF. The CDR3, as DNA: TGTGGCACAGGGAACCCAGATGAAAAACTGTTTTTT.

This clone came up a few times. The J gene is TRBJ1-4, the V gene TRBV28; 8 bases align to TRBD1. Per the germline V gene, CDR1 is MDHEN and CDR2 is SYDVKM. Unmatched junction bases numbered 2, after V lost 6 bases and J lost 5 bases. The CDR3 runs to 13 residues. CDR3 protein: CASRDRANEKLFF. In nucleotides, the CDR3 is TGTGCCAGCAGGGACAGGGCGAATGAAAAACTGTTTTTT.

This chain links TRBV7-9 with TRBJ2-7, with TRBD2 matching over 7 bases. The germline CDR1 and CDR2 sequences are SEHNR and FQNEAQ (reference sequence). The CDR3 runs to 12 residues. After removal of 8 bases from V and 1 base from J, the junction contained 2 bases not matched to a gene. CDR3 nucleotide sequence: TGTGCCAGCGCGGGAGCGTCCTACGAGCAGTACTTC. Its translation: CASAGASYEQYF.

V and J are TRBV7-3 and TRBJ1-1, with D maybe TRBD1 (6 bases). CDR1 and CDR2 (germline): SGHTA, FQGTGA. CDR3 size: 14 residues. V shed 5 bases and J shed 3 bases, with 13 bases lying between them. CDR3 sequence (DNA): TGTGCCAGCAGCAGTACAGGGAGGGACACTGAAGCTTTCTTT. This encodes CASSSTGRDTEAFF. Based on the CDR3 plus reference TRBV7-3 and TRBJ1-1, the full variable domain is GAGVSQTPSNKVTEKGKYVELRCDPISGHTALYWYRQSLGQGPEFLIYFQGTGAADDSGLPNDRFFAVRPEGSVSTLKIQRTERGDSAVYLCASSSTGRDTEAFFGQGTRLTVV.

This chain joins TRBV7-2 and TRBJ2-5, with D perhaps being TRBD1 or TRBD2 (5 bases each). In germline, CDR1 is SGHTA, CDR2 FQGNSA. The CDR3 is made up of 13 amino acids. Trimming cost V 7 bases and J 7 bases, with 16 bases left between them. The CDR3 region is CASTPPGRGTQYF. DNA for the CDR3: TGTGCCAGCACTCCCCCGGGACGCGGGACCCAGTACTTC.

The chain links TRBV13 to TRBJ2-5, with 9 nucleotides matching TRBD1. CDR1 is PRHDT, CDR2 FYEKMQ, per germline (reference sequence). Losses at the gene ends were 4 bases for V and 5 bases for J; bases not matched to a gene: 2. CDR3 length equals 13 residues. Here the CDR3 reads CASSSTGGETQYF. CDR3 nucleotides: TGTGCCAGCAGCTCGACAGGGGGGGAGACCCAGTACTTC. Based on the CDR3 plus reference TRBV13 and TRBJ2-5, the full variable domain is AAGVIQSPRHLIKEKRETATLKCYPIPRHDTVYWYQQGPGQDPQFLISFYEKMQSDKGSIPDRFSAQQFSDYHSELNMSSLELGDSALYFCASSSTGGETQYFGPGTRLLVL.

The CDR3: CASSYKGGNTGELFF. The CDR3, as DNA: TGTGCCAGCAGTTACAAGGGCGGGAACACCGGGGAGCTGTTTTTT. The chain joins TRBV6-6 to TRBJ2-2; D is undetermined. The CDR3 loop spans 15 amino acids. V dropped 2 bases and J dropped 1 base, with 8 bases sitting between them. The germline CDR1 and CDR2 sequences are MNHNY and SVGAGI (reference sequence).

This rearrangement joins TRBV5-1 to TRBJ2-6; D gene ambiguous. Trimming took off 0 bases at V and 0 bases at J, with 7 bases between the two ends. CDR1 is SGHRS, CDR2 YFSETQ, per germline. This CDR3 region has 16 residues. DNA of the CDR3: TGCGCCAGCAGCTTGGAGGCTATCTCTGGGGCCAACGTCCTGACTTTC. Its translation is CASSLEAISGANVLTF.

This clone was detected only once. The V and J genes are TRBV7-9 and TRBJ2-1, with a weak D call TRBD2 (7 bases). This CDR3 spans 13 amino acids. Trimming took 2 bases from V and 8 from J, leaving 10 bases between them. Per germline, CDR1 SEHNR and CDR2 FQNEAQ (reference sequence). The CDR3 sequence: CASSLRGAYEQFF. CDR3 nucleotides: TGTGCCAGCAGCTTACGGGGGGCGTATGAGCAGTTCTTC.

The chain combines TRBV29-1 with TRBJ2-5; 9 bases agree with TRBD2. CDR3 length: 13 amino acids. Unmatched junction bases numbered 4, after V lost 4 bases and J lost 4 bases. Germline V gene data show CDR1 as SQVTM and CDR2 as ANQGSEA. The CDR3 region has the DNA TGCAGCGTTGTAGCGACTAGCGGAGAGACCCAGTACTTC. This codes for CSVVATSGETQYF.

CDR3 sequence (DNA): TGTGCCAGCAGTTTCCTAACCGGGACAGGGGGCCCCTACGAGCAGTACTTC. Translating it yields CASSFLTGTGGPYEQYF. The V gene is TRBV27, the J gene TRBJ2-7; 12 bases match TRBD1. V was pared by 3 bases and J by 2 bases, with 8 bases of the junction left unmatched. CDR3 length: 17 residues. Looked up from germline, CDR1 is MNHEY and CDR2 is SMNVEV (reference sequence).

The V call is TRBV2, the J call TRBJ2-3; D ambiguous. Trimming left V 3 bases short and J 6 bases short, with 7 bases between. This CDR3 region has 12 residues. In germline, CDR1 is SNHLY, CDR2 FYNNEI. The CDR3 spells CASSEIVDTQYF. DNA for the CDR3: TGTGCCAGCAGTGAGATAGTGGATACGCAGTATTTT. The full variable domain, in which reference TRBV2 and TRBJ2-3 provide the parts outside the CDR3, is EPEVTQTPSHQVTQMGQEVILRCVPISNHLYFYWYRQILGQKVEFLVSFYNNEISEKSEIFDDQFSVERPDGSNFTLKIRSTKLEDSAMYFCASSEIVDTQYFGPGTRLTVL.

The genes are TRBV19 and TRBJ2-3; D gene uncertain. The germline V gene has CDR1 LNHDA and CDR2 SQIVND (reference sequence). The V end was cut by 0 bases, the J end by 0 bases, with 10 bases between. The CDR3 totals 16 residues. Here the CDR3 reads CASSIDLGPSTDTQYF. CDR3 coding DNA: TGTGCCAGTAGTATAGATCTTGGACCAAGCACAGATACGCAGTATTTT.

The chain is built from TRBV14 and TRBJ1-2; 8 bases fit TRBD1. This CDR3 region has 15 residues. Trimming took 1 base from V and 4 from J; bases not matched to a gene: 5. The germline CDR1 and CDR2 sequences are SGHDN and FVKESK. The CDR3 region is CASSQADRVGYGYTF. The CDR3 bases are TGTGCCAGCAGCCAAGCGGACAGGGTGGGCTATGGCTACACCTTC.

Comment on this clone: Other DNA sequences in this specimen translate into the identical CDR3. This chain uses TRBV6-5 with TRBJ2-6, with D maybe TRBD2 (6 bases). Germline V gene data show CDR1 as MNHEY and CDR2 as SVGAGI. V was trimmed by 6 bases and J by 0 bases, leaving 6 bases between them. The CDR3 is 14 residues long. The CDR3 sequence is CASRGLSGANVLTF. The CDR3 DNA is TGTGCCAGCAGGGGACTCTCTGGGGCCAACGTCCTGACTTTC.